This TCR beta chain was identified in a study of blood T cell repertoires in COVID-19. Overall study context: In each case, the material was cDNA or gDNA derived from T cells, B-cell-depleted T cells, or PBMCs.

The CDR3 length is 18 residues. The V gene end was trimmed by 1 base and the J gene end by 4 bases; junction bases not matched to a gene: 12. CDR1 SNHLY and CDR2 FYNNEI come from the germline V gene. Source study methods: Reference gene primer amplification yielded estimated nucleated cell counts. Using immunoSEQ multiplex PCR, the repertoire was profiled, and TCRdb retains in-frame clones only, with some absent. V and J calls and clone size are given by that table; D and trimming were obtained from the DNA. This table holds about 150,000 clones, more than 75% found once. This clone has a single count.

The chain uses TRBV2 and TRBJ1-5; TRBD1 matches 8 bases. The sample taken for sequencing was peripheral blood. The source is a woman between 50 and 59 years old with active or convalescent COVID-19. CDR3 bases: TGTGCCAGCAGTGAAGACATCACAGGGGGTACGAGGAATCAGCCCCAGCATTTT. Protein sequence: CASSEDITGGTRNQPQHF.